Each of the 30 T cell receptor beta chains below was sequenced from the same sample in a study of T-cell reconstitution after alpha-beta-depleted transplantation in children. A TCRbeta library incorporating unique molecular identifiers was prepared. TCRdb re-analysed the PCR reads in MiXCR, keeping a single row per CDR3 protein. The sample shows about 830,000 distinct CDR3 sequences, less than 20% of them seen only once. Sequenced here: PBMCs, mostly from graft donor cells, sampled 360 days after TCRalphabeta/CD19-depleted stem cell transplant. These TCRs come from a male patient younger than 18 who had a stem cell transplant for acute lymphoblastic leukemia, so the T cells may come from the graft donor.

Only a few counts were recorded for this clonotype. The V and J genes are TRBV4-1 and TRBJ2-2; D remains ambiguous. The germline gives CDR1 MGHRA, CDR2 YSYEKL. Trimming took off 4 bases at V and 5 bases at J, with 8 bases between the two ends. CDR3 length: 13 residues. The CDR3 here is CASSPMWTGELFF. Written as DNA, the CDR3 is TGCGCCAGCAGCCCTATGTGGACCGGGGAGCTGTTTTTT.

This chain's CDR3 is CSAQALRSYEQYF. DNA of the CDR3: TGCAGTGCCCAGGCCCTCCGATCCTACGAGCAGTACTTC. The V gene is TRBV20-1, the J gene TRBJ2-7; D unresolved. The germline V gene has CDR1 DFQATT and CDR2 SNEGSKA (reference sequence). Trimming pared 6 bases from V and 1 base from J, leaving 13 bases between. The CDR3 length is 13 residues.

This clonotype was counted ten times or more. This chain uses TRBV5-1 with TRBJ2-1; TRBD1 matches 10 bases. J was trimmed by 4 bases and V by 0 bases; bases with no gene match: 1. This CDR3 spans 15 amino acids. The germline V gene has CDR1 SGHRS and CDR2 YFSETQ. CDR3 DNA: TGCGCCAGCAGCTTGGGGGACAGGGGATACAATGAGCAGTTCTTC. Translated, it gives CASSLGDRGYNEQFF.

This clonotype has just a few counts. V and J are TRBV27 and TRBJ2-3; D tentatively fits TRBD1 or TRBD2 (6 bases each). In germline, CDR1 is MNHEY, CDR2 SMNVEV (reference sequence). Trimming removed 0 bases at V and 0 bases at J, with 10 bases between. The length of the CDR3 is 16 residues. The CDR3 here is CASSLSRGPSTDTQYF. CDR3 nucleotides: TGTGCCAGCAGTTTATCTCGGGGGCCAAGCACAGATACGCAGTATTTT.

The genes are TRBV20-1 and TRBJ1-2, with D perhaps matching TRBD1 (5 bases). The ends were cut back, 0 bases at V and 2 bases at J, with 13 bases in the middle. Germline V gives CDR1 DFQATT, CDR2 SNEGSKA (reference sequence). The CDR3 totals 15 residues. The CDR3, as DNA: TGCAGTGCTAGAGATGCCGAGGGACGGAACTATGGCTACACCTTC. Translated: CSARDAEGRNYGYTF.

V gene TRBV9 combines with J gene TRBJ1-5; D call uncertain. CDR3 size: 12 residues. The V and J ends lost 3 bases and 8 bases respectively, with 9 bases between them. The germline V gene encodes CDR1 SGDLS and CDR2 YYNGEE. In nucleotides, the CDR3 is TGTGCCAGCAGCGCAGGCTTTGAGCCCCAGCATTTT. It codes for CASSAGFEPQHF.

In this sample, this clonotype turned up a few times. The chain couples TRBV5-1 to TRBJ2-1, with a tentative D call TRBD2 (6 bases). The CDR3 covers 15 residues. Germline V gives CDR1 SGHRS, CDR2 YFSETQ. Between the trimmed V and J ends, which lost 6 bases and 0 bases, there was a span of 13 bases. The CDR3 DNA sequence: TGCGCCAGCAAGGCTGGAGGGAGCTCCTACAATGAGCAGTTCTTC. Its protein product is CASKAGGSSYNEQFF. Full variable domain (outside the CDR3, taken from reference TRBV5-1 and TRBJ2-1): KAGVTQTPRYLIKTRGQQVTLSCSPISGHRSVSWYQQTPGQGLQFLFEYFSETQRNKGNFPGRFSGRQFSNSRSEMNVSTLELGDSALYLCASKAGGSSYNEQFFGPGTRLTVL.

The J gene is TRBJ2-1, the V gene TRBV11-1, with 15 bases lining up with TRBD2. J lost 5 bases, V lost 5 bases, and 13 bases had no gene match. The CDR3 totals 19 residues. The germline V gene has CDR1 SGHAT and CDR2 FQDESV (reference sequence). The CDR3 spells CASSLRPGLAGGSDNEQFF. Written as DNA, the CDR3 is TGTGCCAGCAGCCTAAGGCCCGGACTAGCGGGAGGGAGTGACAATGAGCAGTTCTTC.

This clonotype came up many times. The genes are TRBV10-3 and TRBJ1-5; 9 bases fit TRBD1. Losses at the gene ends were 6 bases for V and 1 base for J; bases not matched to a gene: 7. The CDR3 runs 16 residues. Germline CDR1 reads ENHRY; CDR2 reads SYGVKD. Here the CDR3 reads CAISPGTGTSNQPQHF. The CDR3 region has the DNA TGTGCCATCAGCCCCGGGACAGGGACCAGCAATCAGCCCCAGCATTTT.

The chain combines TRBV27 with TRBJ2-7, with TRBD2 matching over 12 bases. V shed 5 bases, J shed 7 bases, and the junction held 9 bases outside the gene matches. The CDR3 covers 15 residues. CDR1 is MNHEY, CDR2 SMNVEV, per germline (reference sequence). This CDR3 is CASSRGLAGFWEQYF. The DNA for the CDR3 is TGTGCCAGCAGTCGCGGACTAGCGGGATTTTGGGAGCAGTACTTC.

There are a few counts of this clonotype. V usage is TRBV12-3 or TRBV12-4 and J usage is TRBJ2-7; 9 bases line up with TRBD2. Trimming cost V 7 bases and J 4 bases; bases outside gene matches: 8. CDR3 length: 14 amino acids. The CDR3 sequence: CASTPERGVYEQYF. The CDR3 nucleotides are TGTGCCAGCACTCCCGAGCGGGGGGTATACGAGCAGTACTTC.

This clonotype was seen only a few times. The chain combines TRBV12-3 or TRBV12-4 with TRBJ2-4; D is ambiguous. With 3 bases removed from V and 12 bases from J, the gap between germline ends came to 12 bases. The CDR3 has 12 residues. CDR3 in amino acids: CASSFGRNPQYF. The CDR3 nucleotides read TGTGCCAGCAGTTTTGGAAGGAACCCTCAGTACTTC.

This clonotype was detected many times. This CDR3 reads CASSLWTSGSGEQYF. Written as DNA, the CDR3 is TGTGCCAGCAGCTTATGGACTAGCGGGAGTGGCGAGCAGTACTTC. The chain employs TRBV7-9 and TRBJ2-7; TRBD2 agrees at 13 bases. CDR3 length: 15 residues. V trimming: 2 bases; J trimming: 6 bases; junction bases outside the gene matches: 4. Per germline, CDR1 SEHNR and CDR2 FQNEAQ (reference sequence). The whole variable domain, filled in from reference TRBV7-9 and TRBJ2-7, reads DTGVSQNPRHKITKRGQNVTFRCDPISEHNRLYWYRQTLGQGPEFLTYFQNEAQLEKSRLLSDRFSAERPKGSFSTLEIQRTEQGDSAMYLCASSLWTSGSGEQYFGPGTRLTVT.

The CDR3: CASSLALRAETQYF. The DNA for the CDR3 is TGTGCCAGCAGCTTAGCGCTCAGGGCGGAGACCCAGTACTTC. The J gene is TRBJ2-5, the V gene TRBV7-7; D possibly corresponds to TRBD1 (5 bases). Germline V gene data show CDR1 as SSHAT and CDR2 as FNYEAQ (reference sequence). Trimming removed 0 bases at V and 5 bases at J, with 10 bases between. CDR3 size: 14 residues. The entire variable domain, with the rest obtained from reference TRBV7-7 and TRBJ2-5, is as follows: GAGVSQSPRYKVTKRGQDVTLRCDPISSHATLYWYQQALGQGPEFLTYFNYEAQPDKSGLPSDRFSAERPEGSISTLTIQRTEQRDSAMYRCASSLALRAETQYFGPGTRLLVL.

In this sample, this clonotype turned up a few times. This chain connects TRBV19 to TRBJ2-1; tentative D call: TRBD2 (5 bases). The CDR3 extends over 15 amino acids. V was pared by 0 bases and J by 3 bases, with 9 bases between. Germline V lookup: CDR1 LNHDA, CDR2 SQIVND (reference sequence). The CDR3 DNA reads TGTGCCAGTAGTATAGACCCCGGGAACTACAATGAGCAGTTCTTC. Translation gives CASSIDPGNYNEQFF.

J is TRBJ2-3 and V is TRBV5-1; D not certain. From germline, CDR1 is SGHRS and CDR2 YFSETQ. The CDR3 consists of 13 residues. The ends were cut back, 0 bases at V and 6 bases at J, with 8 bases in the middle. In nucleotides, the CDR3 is TGCGCCAGCAGCTTGGGCCGGCAGGATACGCAGTATTTT. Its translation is CASSLGRQDTQYF.

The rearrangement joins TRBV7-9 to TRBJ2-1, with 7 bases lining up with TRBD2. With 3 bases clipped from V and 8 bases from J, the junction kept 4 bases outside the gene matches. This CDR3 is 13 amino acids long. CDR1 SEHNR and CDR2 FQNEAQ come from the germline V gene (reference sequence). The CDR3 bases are TGTGCCAGCAGCTTTATTCGGGAGGATGAGCAGTTCTTC. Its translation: CASSFIREDEQFF.

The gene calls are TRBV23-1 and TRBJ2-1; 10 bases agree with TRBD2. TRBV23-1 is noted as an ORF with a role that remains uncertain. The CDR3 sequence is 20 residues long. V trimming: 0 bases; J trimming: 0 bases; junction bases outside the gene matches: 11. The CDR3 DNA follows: TGCGCCAGCAGTCAATCGGACAGTAGCGGGAGGAGGAGCTCCTACAATGAGCAGTTCTTC. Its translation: CASSQSDSSGRRSSYNEQFF.

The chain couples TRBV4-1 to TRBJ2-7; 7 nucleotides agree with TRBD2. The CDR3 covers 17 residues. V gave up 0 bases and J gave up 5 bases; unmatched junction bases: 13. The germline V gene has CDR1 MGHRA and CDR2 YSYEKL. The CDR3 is CASSQDRLEAGENEQYF. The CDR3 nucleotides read TGCGCCAGCAGCCAAGATCGACTAGAGGCGGGAGAAAACGAGCAGTACTTC.

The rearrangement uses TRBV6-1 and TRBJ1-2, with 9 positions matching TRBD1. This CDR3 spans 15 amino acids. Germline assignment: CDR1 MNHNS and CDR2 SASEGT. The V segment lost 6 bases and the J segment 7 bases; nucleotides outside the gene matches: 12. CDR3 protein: CASREPTGGSFGYTF. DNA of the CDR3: TGTGCCAGCAGAGAGCCGACAGGGGGTAGTTTTGGCTACACCTTC.

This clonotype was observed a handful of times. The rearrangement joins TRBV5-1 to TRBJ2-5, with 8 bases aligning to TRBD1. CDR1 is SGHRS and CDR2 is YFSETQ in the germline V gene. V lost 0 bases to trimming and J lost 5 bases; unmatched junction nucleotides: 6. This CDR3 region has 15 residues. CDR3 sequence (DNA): TGCGCCAGCAGCTTGGTTGGACAGGGTACGGAGACCCAGTACTTC. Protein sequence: CASSLVGQGTETQYF.

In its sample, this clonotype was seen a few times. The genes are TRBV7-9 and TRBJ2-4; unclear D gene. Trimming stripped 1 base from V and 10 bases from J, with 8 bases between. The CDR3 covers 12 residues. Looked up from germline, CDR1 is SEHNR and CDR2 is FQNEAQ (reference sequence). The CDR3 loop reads CASSLGPLIQYF. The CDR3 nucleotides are TGTGCCAGCAGCTTAGGCCCGCTGATTCAGTACTTC. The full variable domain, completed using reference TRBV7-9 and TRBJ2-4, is DTGVSQNPRHKITKRGQNVTFRCDPISEHNRLYWYRQTLGQGPEFLTYFQNEAQLEKSRLLSDRFSAERPKGSFSTLEIQRTEQGDSAMYLCASSLGPLIQYFGAGTRLSVL.

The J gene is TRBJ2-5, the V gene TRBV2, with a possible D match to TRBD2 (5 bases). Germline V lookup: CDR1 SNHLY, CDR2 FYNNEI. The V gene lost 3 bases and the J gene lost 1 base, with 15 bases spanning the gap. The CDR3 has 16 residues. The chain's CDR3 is CASSDPFTGIQETQYF. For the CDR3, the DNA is TGTGCCAGCAGTGACCCATTCACGGGAATCCAAGAGACCCAGTACTTC.

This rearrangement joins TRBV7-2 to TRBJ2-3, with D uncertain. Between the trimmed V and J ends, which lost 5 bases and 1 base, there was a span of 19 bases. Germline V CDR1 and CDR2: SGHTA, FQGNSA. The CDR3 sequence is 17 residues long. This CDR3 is CASSQDTSESRTDTQYF. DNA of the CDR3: TGTGCCAGCAGCCAAGATACGAGCGAGAGTCGCACAGATACGCAGTATTTT. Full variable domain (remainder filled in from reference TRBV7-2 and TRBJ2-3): GAGVSQSPSNKVTEKGKDVELRCDPISGHTALYWYRQSLGQGLEFLIYFQGNSAPDKSGLPSDRFSAERTGGSVSTLTIQRTQQEDSAVYLCASSQDTSESRTDTQYFGPGTRLTVL.

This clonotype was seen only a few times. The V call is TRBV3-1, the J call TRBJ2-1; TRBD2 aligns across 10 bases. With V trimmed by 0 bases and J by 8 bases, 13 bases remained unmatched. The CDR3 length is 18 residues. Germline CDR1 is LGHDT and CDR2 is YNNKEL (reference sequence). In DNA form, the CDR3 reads TGTGCCAGCAGCCAAGAACGCAGCGGGAGGGCCTTTACCGATGAGCAGTTCTTC. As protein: CASSQERSGRAFTDEQFF.

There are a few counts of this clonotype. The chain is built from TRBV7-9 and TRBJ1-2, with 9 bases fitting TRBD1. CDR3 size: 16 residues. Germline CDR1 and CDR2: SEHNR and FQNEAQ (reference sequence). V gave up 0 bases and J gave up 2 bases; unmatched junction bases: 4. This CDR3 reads CASSLAGTGSNYGYTF. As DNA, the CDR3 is TGTGCCAGCAGCTTAGCCGGGACAGGGTCCAACTATGGCTACACCTTC.

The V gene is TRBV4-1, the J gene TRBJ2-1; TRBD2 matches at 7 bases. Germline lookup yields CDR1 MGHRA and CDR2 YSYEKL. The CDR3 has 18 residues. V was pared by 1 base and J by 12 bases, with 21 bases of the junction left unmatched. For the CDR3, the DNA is TGCGCCAGCAGCCAAGGGGTGCGCGGGGCGCGTTTTAGCGGGCGGCAGTTCTTC. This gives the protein CASSQGVRGARFSGRQFF.

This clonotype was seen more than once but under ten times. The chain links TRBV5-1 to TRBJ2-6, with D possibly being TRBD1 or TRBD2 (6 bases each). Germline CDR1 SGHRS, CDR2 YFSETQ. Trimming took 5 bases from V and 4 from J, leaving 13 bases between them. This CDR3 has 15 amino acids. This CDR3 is CASRYGGQGANVLTF. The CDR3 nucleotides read TGCGCCAGCAGATATGGGGGGCAGGGGGCCAACGTCCTGACTTTC.

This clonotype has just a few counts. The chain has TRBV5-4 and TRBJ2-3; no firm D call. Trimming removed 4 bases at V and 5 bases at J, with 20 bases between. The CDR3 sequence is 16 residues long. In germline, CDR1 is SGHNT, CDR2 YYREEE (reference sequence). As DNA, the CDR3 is TGTGCCAGCAGCCCAACCGCGACACCCCGAAGAGATACGCAGTATTTT. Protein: CASSPTATPRRDTQYF.

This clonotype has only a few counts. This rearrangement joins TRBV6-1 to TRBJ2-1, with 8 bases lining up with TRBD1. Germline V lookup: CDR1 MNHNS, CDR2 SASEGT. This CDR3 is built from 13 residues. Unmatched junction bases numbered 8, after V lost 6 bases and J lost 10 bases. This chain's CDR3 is CASRWDRLGEQFF. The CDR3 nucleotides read TGTGCCAGCAGATGGGACAGGCTGGGAGAGCAGTTCTTC.